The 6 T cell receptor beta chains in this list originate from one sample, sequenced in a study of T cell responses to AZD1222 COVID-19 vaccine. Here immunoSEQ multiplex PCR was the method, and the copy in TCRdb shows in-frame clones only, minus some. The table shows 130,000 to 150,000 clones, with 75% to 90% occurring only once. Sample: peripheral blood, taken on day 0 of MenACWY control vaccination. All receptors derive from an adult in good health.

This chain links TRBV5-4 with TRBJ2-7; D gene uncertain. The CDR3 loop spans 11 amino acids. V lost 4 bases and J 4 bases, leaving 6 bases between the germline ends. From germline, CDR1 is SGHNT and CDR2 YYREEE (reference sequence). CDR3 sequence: CASSNRYEQYF. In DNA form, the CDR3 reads TGTGCCAGCAGCAACCGATACGAGCAGTACTTC.

The CDR3 DNA is TGTGCCAGCAGCCCCCGGGGGGGATTGGGGAACACTGAAGCTTTCTTT. This sequence encodes CASSPRGGLGNTEAFF. V gene TRBV4-2 combines with J gene TRBJ1-1; the D gene is possibly TRBD1 (5 bases). V lost 4 bases and J lost 1, with 16 bases in between. This CDR3 has 16 amino acids. The germline CDR1 and CDR2 sequences are LGHNA and YNFKEQ.

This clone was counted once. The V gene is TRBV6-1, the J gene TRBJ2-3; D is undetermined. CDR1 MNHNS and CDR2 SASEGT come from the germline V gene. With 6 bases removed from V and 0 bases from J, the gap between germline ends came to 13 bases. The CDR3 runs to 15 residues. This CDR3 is CASRRIRASTDTQYF. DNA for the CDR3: TGTGCCAGCAGACGTATACGCGCTAGCACAGATACGCAGTATTTT.

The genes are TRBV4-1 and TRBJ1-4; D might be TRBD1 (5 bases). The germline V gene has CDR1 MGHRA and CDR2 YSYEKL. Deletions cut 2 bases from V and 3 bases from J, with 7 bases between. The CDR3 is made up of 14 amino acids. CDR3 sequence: CASSQLGANEKLFF. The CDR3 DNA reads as TGCGCCAGCAGCCAACTAGGGGCTAATGAAAAACTGTTTTTT.

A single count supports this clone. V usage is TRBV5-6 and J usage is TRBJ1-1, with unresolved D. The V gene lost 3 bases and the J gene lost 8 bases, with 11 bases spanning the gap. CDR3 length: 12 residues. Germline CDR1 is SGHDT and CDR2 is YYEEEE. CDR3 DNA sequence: TGTGCCAGCAGCTCTACCGCGTTCGAAGCTTTCTTT. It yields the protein CASSSTAFEAFF.

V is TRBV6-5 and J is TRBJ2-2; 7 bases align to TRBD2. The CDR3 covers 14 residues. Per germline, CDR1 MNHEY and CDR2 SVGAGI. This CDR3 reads CAARTGGNTGELFF. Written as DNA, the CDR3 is TGTGCAGCCCGAACGGGGGGGAACACCGGGGAGCTGTTTTTT.